The subject of this entry is one T cell receptor (beta chain). Trimming shortened V by 5 bases and J by 2 bases, and 8 bases separated the two germline ends. Germline values: CDR1 LNHDA, CDR2 SQIVND (reference sequence). The CDR3 contains 13 residues. Original analysis: Scientists estimated how many nucleated cells there were by amplifying reference gene primers. This table comes from immunoSEQ multiplex PCR, and its TCRdb copy is limited to in-frame clones, with some not included. V, J and clone size derive from that table, while D and trimming were established from the DNA sequence. This repertoire shows approximately 200,000 clones, roughly 85% found once; its top ten account for just under 1%. The data stem from a study of blood T cell repertoires in COVID-19. As for the study in general: COVID-19 samples, acute and convalescent, were from the United States, Italy and Spain.

This TCR was recovered from a man aged 35 to 55 with acute or convalescent COVID-19. The specimen was peripheral blood. The rearrangement joins TRBV19 to TRBJ2-3; TRBD2 is a possible D gene (5 bases). The CDR3 DNA sequence: TGTGCCAGTAGTTTCGGGATCACAGATACGCAGTATTTT. Translation: CASSFGITDTQYF.